These T cell receptor beta chains were read from a single sample in a study of T cells after yellow fever vaccination. Each CDR3 protein gets one entry after TCRdb re-called the 5' RACE reads with MiXCR. The sample contains under 550,000 distinct CDR3 sequences, 21% of which appear only once. Sequences were derived from PBMCs, sampled roughly 23 days after the first yellow fever vaccination. These receptors all come from a young man who received the YFV17D yellow fever vaccine. Each CDR3 is given with its conserved first and last residue. D genes are given only for firm matches. Clone size, where shown, is once, few, many, or a class for clones that have expanded.

V gene	J gene	D gene	clone size	CDR3 length	CDR3 DNA	CDR3 protein
TRBV7-2	TRBJ2-3	TRBD2	few	17	TGTGCCAGCAGCTTCGTTAGCGGGGGGGCCGCGGCAGATACGCAGTATTTT	CASSFVSGGAAADTQYF
TRBV12-3/TRBV12-4	TRBJ1-1	TRBD1	NA	15	TGTGCCAGCAACTCCCTCCAGGGGGCTGTCACTGAAGCTTTCTTT	CASNSLQGAVTEAFF
TRBV20-1	TRBJ2-5	NA	NA	15	TGCAGTGCCGAGGTCGCGGGGAGCGGTCAAGAGACCCAGTACTTC	CSAEVAGSGQETQYF
TRBV6-5	TRBJ1-1	NA	few	10	TGTGCCACCGGGCGGGATTCGGCTTTCTTT	CATGRDSAFF
TRBV12-3/TRBV12-4	TRBJ2-3	TRBD1	NA	15	TGTGCCAGCAGTTTTCGAACAGGGGGCCCAGATACGCAGTATTTT	CASSFRTGGPDTQYF
TRBV7-2	TRBJ1-4	TRBD1	few	16	TGTGCCAGCAGCTTATTCCCAGGGGGAGAGGGTGAAAAACTGTTTTTT	CASSLFPGGEGEKLFF
TRBV4-3	TRBJ1-5	NA	few	15	TGCGCCAGCAGCCAGTACGAGGGGAGCAATCAGCCCCAGCATTTT	CASSQYEGSNQPQHF
TRBV5-4	TRBJ2-1	TRBD1	few	12	TGTGCCAGCAGCTTTGCAGGGGGTGAGCAGTTCTTC	CASSFAGGEQFF
TRBV7-9	TRBJ1-2	TRBD1	few	16	TGTGCCAGCAGCCCCAGCGGGGTCCGGACAGGGCAAGATCGGACCTTC	CASSPSGVRTGQDRTF
TRBV10-3	TRBJ1-2	NA	few	12	TGTGCCATCAGATCTCAGGGTGATGGCTACACCTTC	CAIRSQGDGYTF
TRBV6-5	TRBJ2-1	NA	many	15	TGTGCCAGCAGTTACTCCATTGGCTCCTACAATGAGCAGTTCTTC	CASSYSIGSYNEQFF
TRBV12-3/TRBV12-4	TRBJ2-1	NA	NA	14	TGTGCCAGCAGTTTAGCAGGGAGTGGCCTCCAGCAGTTCTTC	CASSLAGSGLQQFF
TRBV5-1	TRBJ1-2	TRBD1	few	13	TGCGCCAGCAGCATCGGACAGGGGGATGGCTACACCTTC	CASSIGQGDGYTF
TRBV7-2	TRBJ2-5	NA	few	14	TGTGCCAGCAGCTTAGGGGGGGCCGAAGAGACCCAGTACTTC	CASSLGGAEETQYF
TRBV4-3	TRBJ1-5	NA	NA	13	TGCGCCAGCAGCCAAGATCGAGCGATGCCCCAGCATTTT	CASSQDRAMPQHF
TRBV5-6	TRBJ2-7	NA	NA	11	TGTGCCAGCAGCTTGGAGGTGGAGCAGTACTTC	CASSLEVEQYF
TRBV12-3/TRBV12-4	TRBJ2-7	TRBD2	NA	17	TGTGCCAGCAGTCTCAATAGCGGGGGGGCTCTCTCCTACGAGCAGTACTTC	CASSLNSGGALSYEQYF
TRBV7-9	TRBJ2-1	TRBD2	many	16	TGTGCCAGCAGCTTCGGACTAGCGGGGGGGCAGAGTGAGCAGTTCTTC	CASSFGLAGGQSEQFF